This T cell receptor beta chain was observed in a study of T cell responses to AZD1222 COVID-19 vaccine (dated by TCRdb to the early 2020s). Broadly, across the study: Because spike-specific TCR depth and breadth did not differ between the two schedules, AZD1222 recipients who got a second dose at roughly 4 weeks were pooled with those who got a second dose at roughly 12 weeks. TCR sequencing covered about 230 trial participants: some 210 given two doses of AZD1222 and approximately 26 given two doses of MenACWY control vaccine. Trial participants were enrolled into age subgroups of 18-55, 56-69 and 70-plus years, which contained approximately 150, 28 and 58 TCR-sequenced participants, respectively.

From a lookup of the germline V gene (reference sequence), CDR1 and CDR2 are SEHNR and FQNEAQ. V sheds 3 bases and J sheds 8 bases, leaving 10 bases between their ends. The CDR3 runs 12 amino acids, cysteine and phenylalanine included. The CDR3 DNA has 36 bases and is translated from base 1. The CDR3 regions of human TCRbeta chains were subjected to immunosequencing. Per the source publication's procedure: TCRs in the repertoires were matched against a reference library of SARS-CoV-2-specific TCRs that had been generated with the MIRA antigen-specificity platform. Breadth was defined as the fraction of unique TCRs that were SARS-CoV-2-associated, and depth was defined as the fraction of total T cells that were SARS-CoV-2-associated. Using the MIRA data, each spike-specific TCR was mapped to the spike region that the TCR reacts to and placed in a CD4 or CD8 class. Log10-transformed breadth and depth values were compared by one-way ANOVA with Sidak's multiple comparisons tests. The immuneACCESS repertoire file appears here via TCRdb, limited to in-frame rearrangements. These files lack a portion of the clones; in checked studies, under half of the deficit traces to unresolved V genes, and the cause of the others is not known. The DNA was the basis for D and trimming; V, J and clone size are from that table. The sample has more than 95,000 clones on record, about 90% of them singletons. The ten top clones hold roughly 8% of the sample.

Details on this clone: Its antigen target is currently unknown. Base qualities are not recorded, but no much larger clone differs from it by a single base.

Taken with the paper, the label for time point translates to: baseline before first vaccination. Vaccinee samples were obtained from the UK trials COV001 and COV002, which included a single-blind randomized controlled phase 2/3 trial of AZD1222 (ChAdOx1 nCoV-19) in healthy adults. For TCRbeta chain sequencing, PBMC samples from trial participants were taken at day 0 and at day 28 after the second dose. Results the study describes overall, beyond this receptor: Nearly half of unique spike-specific TCRs reportedly recognized epitopes outside regions mutated in the B.1.351 and B.1.1.7 variants. After two AZD1222 doses, spike-specific TCR breadth and depth were significantly higher than at day 0 and than in MenACWY recipients. The whole spike protein was spanned by vaccine-associated CD4 TCRs, and dominant responses were seen in regions 160-218 and 743-854. Because no day 14 peak-response samples were available, repertoires were characterized only after the peak T cell response. In the small 56-69-year group, the increase in depth fell short of significance, most likely because of low power. Conclusions about previously exposed vaccinees were limited because only six AZD1222 recipients were SARS-CoV-2 seropositive at baseline. Participants were mostly white British, with more females than males. The authors suggested clonal diversity may have been underestimated.

This receptor chain uses TRBV7-9 and TRBJ1-2; the D gene cannot be resolved reliably. The input for sequencing was peripheral blood, taken on day 0 of AZD1222 vaccination. The receptor comes from an adult in good health. The CDR3 is CASSLLLQGYTF. The DNA sequence reads TGTGCCAGCAGCTTGTTATTACAAGGCTACACCTTC. The CDR3 plus the reference TRBV7-9 and TRBJ1-2 genes for the other parts give the full variable domain: DTGVSQNPRHKITKRGQNVTFRCDPISEHNRLYWYRQTLGQGPEFLTYFQNEAQLEKSRLLSDRFSAERPKGSFSTLEIQRTEQGDSAMYLCASSLLLQGYTFGSGTRLTVV.